The 30 T cell receptor beta chains in this list originate from one sample, sequenced in a study of blood T cell repertoires in COVID-19. The method was immunoSEQ multiplex PCR; TCRdb's version includes in-frame clones alone and lacks a portion of them. Of around 250,000 clones listed, approximately 89% are singletons. Sequencing input: PBMCs or T cells enriched from blood (not recorded which). These receptors were collected from a man between 40 and 49 years old who had been exposed to COVID-19.

The chain combines TRBV27 with TRBJ1-6; D is possibly TRBD1 (5 bases). In germline, CDR1 is MNHEY, CDR2 SMNVEV (reference sequence). V was pared by 9 bases and J by 4 bases, with 16 bases between. CDR3 size: 15 residues. The CDR3 loop is CASSPDSRYNSPLHF. In DNA form, the CDR3 reads TGTGCCAGTAGCCCAGACAGCCGATATAATTCACCCCTCCACTTT.

This chain links TRBV28 with TRBJ1-2; no definite D call. Germline values: CDR1 MDHEN, CDR2 SYDVKM. CDR3 size: 15 residues. The germline V and J ends were trimmed by 4 bases and 6 bases, with 18 bases remaining between them. Here the CDR3 reads CASSSHSGDSHGYTF. The DNA of the CDR3 is TGTGCCAGCAGTTCACACTCCGGGGATAGTCATGGCTACACCTTC.

The rearrangement uses TRBV27 and TRBJ1-5, with TRBD1 identical over 9 bases. The CDR3 totals 18 residues. J gave up 1 base and V 4 bases, and 11 bases lay outside the gene matches. Germline values: CDR1 MNHEY, CDR2 SMNVEV (reference sequence). The CDR3 nucleotides are TGTGCCAGCAGTTCTACCGGGACAGGGTATAGGAGCAATCAGCCCCAGCATTTT. As protein: CASSSTGTGYRSNQPQHF.

There are many counts of this clone. The gene calls are TRBV28 and TRBJ1-5, with 7 bases matching TRBD1. Germline V gene sequence: CDR1 MDHEN, CDR2 SYDVKM. With V trimmed by 4 bases and J by 5 bases, 8 bases remained unmatched. This CDR3 is built from 15 residues. CDR3 DNA sequence: TGTGCCAGCAGTTCCGACAGGGTGAATTATCAGCCCCAGCATTTT. It specifies CASSSDRVNYQPQHF.

The genes are TRBV19 and TRBJ1-1; 11 bases are a match to TRBD1. Looked up from germline, CDR1 is LNHDA and CDR2 is SQIVND (reference sequence). This CDR3 spans 16 amino acids. J was trimmed by 5 bases and V by 1 base; bases with no gene match: 6. The CDR3 sequence: CASSIGTGGLGTEAFF. DNA for the CDR3: TGTGCCAGTAGTATAGGGACAGGGGGCTTGGGTACTGAAGCTTTCTTT.

The genes are TRBV29-1 and TRBJ2-7; 9 positions match TRBD1. Germline CDR1 reads SQVTM; CDR2 reads ANQGSEA. J lost 6 bases, V lost 6 bases, and 6 bases had no gene match. CDR3 length: 12 residues. The CDR3: CSVPGQGSEQYF. In DNA, the CDR3 is TGCAGCGTCCCGGGACAGGGCTCCGAGCAGTACTTC.

V and J are TRBV2 and TRBJ2-2; possibly TRBD2 for D (6 bases). Trimming took off 6 bases at V and 14 bases at J, with 13 bases between the two ends. The CDR3 has 11 amino acids. Germline CDR1 is SNHLY and CDR2 is FYNNEI. CDR3 DNA sequence: TGTGCCAGCAGAGGGACGGAGGGACTGTTTTTT. It is translated as CASRGTEGLFF.

V and J are TRBV6-5 and TRBJ2-7; 14 bases are shared with TRBD2. In germline, CDR1 is MNHEY, CDR2 SVGAGI. The CDR3 has 15 residues. V gave up 2 bases and J gave up 3 bases; unmatched junction bases: 0. The CDR3 spells CASSYGTSGSYEQYF. The CDR3 nucleotides read TGTGCCAGCAGTTACGGGACTAGCGGGAGCTACGAGCAGTACTTC.

This sequence joins TRBV28 and TRBJ1-2; the match to TRBD1 covers 9 bases. There are 14 residues in the CDR3. J was trimmed by 8 bases and V by 4 bases; bases with no gene match: 8. Germline CDR1 MDHEN, CDR2 SYDVKM. The CDR3 DNA follows: TGTGCCAGCAGTTACGGACAGGGGATGGGAGGCTACACCTTC. Amino acids: CASSYGQGMGGYTF.

This chain connects TRBV12-3 or TRBV12-4 to TRBJ1-2, with D hard to call. Trimming removed 1 base at V and 7 bases at J, with 7 bases between. The CDR3 extends over 12 amino acids. CDR3 sequence (DNA): TGTGCCAGCAGTTTAGTGCGGTTTGGCTACACCTTC. This codes for CASSLVRFGYTF.

V is TRBV28 and J is TRBJ2-2; D remains unclear. V lost 5 bases and J lost 2, with 6 bases in between. Germline CDR1 and CDR2: MDHEN and SYDVKM. The CDR3 extends over 13 amino acids. The CDR3 loop reads CASSASNTGELFF. The CDR3 nucleotides read TGTGCCAGCAGTGCGTCAAACACCGGGGAGCTGTTTTTT. The full variable domain, its missing parts supplied by reference TRBV28 and TRBJ2-2, is DVKVTQSSRYLVKRTGEKVFLECVQDMDHENMFWYRQDPGLGLRLIYFSYDVKMKEKGDIPEGYSVSREKKERFSLILESASTNQTSMYLCASSASNTGELFFGEGSRLTVL.

This sequence joins TRBV19 and TRBJ1-2; D gene uncertain. CDR1 LNHDA and CDR2 SQIVND come from the germline V gene (reference sequence). Trimming stripped 2 bases from V and 0 bases from J, with 7 bases between. The CDR3 runs to 14 residues. DNA of the CDR3: TGTGCCAGTAGTATAACAGCCGCTAACTATGGCTACACCTTC. Protein: CASSITAANYGYTF.

In nucleotides, the CDR3 is TGTGCCAGCAGCGAAAGGGACAGGGGTATAGATACGCAGTATTTT. Its protein product is CASSERDRGIDTQYF. The chain uses TRBV3-1 (or the pseudogene TRBV3-2) and TRBJ2-3; 10 positions agree with TRBD1. The CDR3 spans 15 residues. V shed 5 bases and J 5 bases; nucleotides not matched to a gene: 7. CDR1 and CDR2 (germline): LGHDT, YNNKEL (reference sequence).

The genes are TRBV3-1 (or the pseudogene TRBV3-2) and TRBJ1-5; D not certain. Trimming took 3 bases from V and 5 from J, leaving 14 bases between them. The CDR3 covers 15 residues. Per germline, CDR1 LGHDT and CDR2 YNNKEL (reference sequence). CDR3 DNA sequence: TGTGCCAGCAGCCATGGACCCCGGGAAGATCAGCCCCAGCATTTT. Translating gives CASSHGPREDQPQHF.

The rearrangement joins TRBV4-1 to TRBJ1-4; D call uncertain. The V end was cut by 9 bases, the J end by 0 bases, with 11 bases between. The CDR3 has 14 amino acids. Germline assignment: CDR1 MGHRA and CDR2 YSYEKL. The CDR3 is CASATFATNEKLFF. The CDR3, as DNA: TGCGCCAGTGCGACATTTGCAACTAATGAAAAACTGTTTTTT.

The sample holds one count of this clone. This rearrangement joins TRBV19 to TRBJ1-5, with D possibly matching TRBD1 (6 bases). Germline CDR1 LNHDA, CDR2 SQIVND (reference sequence). The CDR3 is 16 amino acids. Trimming took 0 bases from V and 4 from J, leaving 13 bases between them. DNA of the CDR3: TGTGCCAGTAGTATAGAAACAGGGCGAAGGAATCAGCCCCAGCATTTT. Amino acid sequence: CASSIETGRRNQPQHF.

The chain joins TRBV5-1 to TRBJ2-6; tentative D call: TRBD1 (5 bases). The V end was cut by 0 bases, the J end by 2 bases, with 9 bases between. CDR3 length equals 16 residues. Germline CDR1 is SGHRS and CDR2 is YFSETQ. CDR3 sequence reads: CASSLAAGPGANVLTF. The CDR3 DNA is TGCGCCAGCAGCTTGGCGGCAGGGCCTGGGGCCAACGTCCTGACTTTC.

This chain's CDR3 is CASSTARWGANEKLFF. CDR3 nucleotides: TGTGCCAGCAGCACCGCAAGGTGGGGGGCTAATGAAAAACTGTTTTTT. The chain combines TRBV5-5 with TRBJ1-4; a possible D gene is TRBD1 (5 bases). The ends were cut back, 4 bases at V and 3 bases at J, with 16 bases in the middle. Germline CDR1 and CDR2: SGHKS and YYEKEE (reference sequence). The CDR3 sequence is 16 residues long.

This chain joins TRBV10-3 and TRBJ2-7; 7 nucleotides align to TRBD2. The germline V gene encodes CDR1 ENHRY and CDR2 SYGVKD. Trimming took 3 bases from V and 4 from J; bases not matched to a gene: 9. CDR3 size: 15 residues. The CDR3 nucleotides read TGTGCCATCAGTGATTTAGGCGGGAGTAAATACGAGCAGTACTTC. It is translated as CAISDLGGSKYEQYF.

This chain joins TRBV10-3 and TRBJ2-1; D is uncertain. CDR1 and CDR2 from the germline V gene are ENHRY and SYGVKD. The CDR3 runs to 14 residues. Trimming shortened V by 2 bases and J by 4 bases, and 9 bases separated the two germline ends. The CDR3: CAISETSTYNEQFF. DNA for the CDR3: TGTGCCATCAGTGAGACCTCAACTTACAATGAGCAGTTCTTC.

The gene calls are TRBV5-1 and TRBJ1-1; no reliable D call. Germline V gives CDR1 SGHRS, CDR2 YFSETQ. Trimming removed 1 base from V and 5 bases from J, with 18 bases in between. The CDR3 contains 16 residues. The CDR3 bases are TGCGCCAGCAGCTTGCTCCCAGAAGGAGGAATTACTGAAGCTTTCTTT. Encoded protein: CASSLLPEGGITEAFF. The variable domain in full, completed from reference TRBV5-1 and TRBJ1-1, reads KAGVTQTPRYLIKTRGQQVTLSCSPISGHRSVSWYQQTPGQGLQFLFEYFSETQRNKGNFPGRFSGRQFSNSRSEMNVSTLELGDSALYLCASSLLPEGGITEAFFGQGTRLTVV.

The V call is TRBV19, the J call TRBJ1-2; a possible D gene is TRBD1 (5 bases). The CDR3 runs 14 residues. Germline CDR1 reads LNHDA; CDR2 reads SQIVND (reference sequence). The V end lost 0 bases, the J end lost 2 bases, and 7 bases lay between the germline ends. The CDR3 protein is CASSIDPGNYGYTF. The DNA of the CDR3 is TGTGCCAGTAGTATAGATCCAGGGAACTATGGCTACACCTTC.

The chain uses TRBV4-2 and TRBJ2-1; 9 positions agree with TRBD2. V lost 0 bases, J lost 4 bases, and 7 bases stayed unmatched. The CDR3 totals 17 residues. Germline CDR1 and CDR2: LGHNA and YNFKEQ. The CDR3 DNA reads as TGTGCCAGCAGCCAAGATCAGCTAGCGGGAAAATACAATGAGCAGTTCTTC. Its protein product is CASSQDQLAGKYNEQFF.

The chain links TRBV11-2 to TRBJ1-1, with 8 bases fitting TRBD1. Per the germline V gene, CDR1 is SGHAT and CDR2 is FQNNGV. The CDR3 is 12 amino acids. V was clipped by 4 bases and J by 7 bases; unmatched bases: 2. The CDR3 region is CASSSTGVEAFF. Written as DNA, the CDR3 is TGTGCCAGCAGCTCGACAGGGGTTGAAGCTTTCTTT.

This chain connects TRBV27 to TRBJ1-6; D is undetermined. The germline gives CDR1 MNHEY, CDR2 SMNVEV (reference sequence). The germline V and J ends were trimmed by 5 bases and 0 bases, with 11 bases remaining between them. The length of the CDR3 is 16 residues. The CDR3 region has the DNA TGTGCCAGCAGTCCCCTGCCTAGCTCCTATAATTCACCCCTCCACTTT. It codes for CASSPLPSSYNSPLHF.

This clone was recorded only once. This chain connects TRBV19 to TRBJ1-2; 8 positions agree with TRBD1. The germline V gene has CDR1 LNHDA and CDR2 SQIVND (reference sequence). The length of the CDR3 is 14 residues. V lost 4 bases, J lost 7 bases, and 8 bases stayed unmatched. Written as DNA, the CDR3 is TGTGCCAGTAGTACCGGACAGGGTAATCCTGGCTACACCTTC. Translating gives CASSTGQGNPGYTF.

The chain recombines TRBV30 with TRBJ2-7; 8 bases fit TRBD1. V trimming: 5 bases; J trimming: 5 bases; junction bases outside the gene matches: 5. The CDR3 sequence is 12 residues long. The germline CDR1 and CDR2 sequences are GTSNPN and SVGIG (reference sequence). In nucleotides, the CDR3 is TGTGCCTGGGAGACAGGGGTTCACGAGCAGTACTTC. Translation: CAWETGVHEQYF.

This sequence joins TRBV30 and TRBJ1-3; D unclear. The CDR3 length is 13 residues. The V end was cut by 2 bases, the J end by 3 bases, with 8 bases between. Germline V gene lookup returns CDR1 GTSNPN and CDR2 SVGIG (reference sequence). The CDR3 protein is CAWSKTGGNTIYF. DNA of the CDR3: TGTGCCTGGAGTAAAACGGGTGGAAACACCATATATTTT. Variable domain in full (rest from reference TRBV30 and TRBJ1-3): SQTIHQWPATLVQPVGSPLSLECTVEGTSNPNLYWYRQAAGRGLQLLFYSVGIGQISSEVPQNLSASRPQDRQFILSSKKLLLSDSGFYLCAWSKTGGNTIYFGEGSWLTVV.

This clone showed up just once. The rearrangement links TRBV23-1 to TRBJ2-2, with TRBD2 identical over 7 bases. TRBV23-1 belongs to the ORF category, with a function that is uncertain. The CDR3 has 17 amino acids. The V and J ends lost 0 bases and 6 bases, in that order; junction bases with no gene match: 10. CDR3 DNA: TGCGCCAGCAGTCAATCGGGGCGCGGGAGAGTCGCCGGGGAGCTGTTTTTT. As protein: CASSQSGRGRVAGELFF.

The CDR3 sequence is CASSPSVAGTEAFF. The CDR3 DNA follows: TGCGCCAGCAGCCCGTCAGTAGCGGGGACTGAAGCTTTCTTT. The gene calls are TRBV5-1 and TRBJ1-1; D call uncertain. The V end was cut by 4 bases, the J end by 5 bases, with 15 bases between. Germline V gives CDR1 SGHRS, CDR2 YFSETQ. The CDR3 runs 14 residues.